These T cell receptor beta chains were read from a single sample in a study of T cells after yellow fever vaccination. TCRdb processed the 5' RACE reads anew with MiXCR; each CDR3 protein has one entry. Seen here are some 390,000 distinct CDR3 sequences, over 15% observed once, and the top ten hold roughly 19%. This material consisted of PBMCs, taken before the yellow fever booster vaccination. The receptors stem from a man between 18 and 29 years old who received the YFV17D yellow fever vaccine. The CDR3 runs from the conserved cysteine through the conserved F or W. Clone size is given for some rows only: seen once, a few or many times, or a class if the clone is expanded.

>.|15|TRBV6-2/TRBV6-3|TRBJ2-1
CASSGSGGASNEQFF
>.|14|TRBV2|TRBJ1-1
CASSEPDRGVQAFF
>.|13|TRBV4-3|TRBJ1-6
CASRTTLDSPLHF
>few|17|TRBV7-2|TRBJ2-7
CASSLRAGSDGSYEQYF
>.|13|TRBV5-1|TRBJ2-1
CASSLGQSNEQFF
>few|13|TRBV6-5|TRBJ2-5
CASNRGLQETQYF
>.|13|TRBV3-1|TRBJ1-2
CASSLQGSGGYTF
>few|15|TRBV10-3|TRBJ2-2
CAIRAGTGGPGELFF
>few|16|TRBV9|TRBJ2-2
CASSVWVSGGTGELFF
>few|14|TRBV5-1|TRBJ1-1
CASTISGGSTEAFF
>.|16|TRBV9|TRBJ2-1
CASSVAGGVRYNEQFF
>few|15|TRBV25-1|TRBJ2-6
CASSVMASGANVLTF
>many|15|TRBV4-1|TRBJ2-3
CASSQDSIRTDTQYF
>.|15|TRBV28|TRBJ1-6
CASSQRTGFNSPLHF
>many|13|TRBV29-1|TRBJ1-4
CSAQNGGGEKLFF
>.|13|TRBV7-6|TRBJ1-1
CASSTRMGTEAFF
>few|13|TRBV29-1|TRBJ2-2
CSALPGKSGELFF
>.|12|TRBV7-2|TRBJ2-3
CASKQIGDTQYF
>few|14|TRBV5-1|TRBJ2-5
CASSPPGAGETQYF
>many|16|TRBV15|TRBJ2-6
CATSRARTSGANVLTF
>few|12|TRBV5-5|TRBJ2-1
CASSLSTNEQFF
>.|16|TRBV6-6|TRBJ2-5
CASGLGLGGLQETQYF
>.|16|TRBV29-1|TRBJ2-1
CSVGSGGTGIYNEQFF
>.|16|TRBV6-5|TRBJ2-7
CASSPDRGYRINEQYF
>.|15|TRBV5-5|TRBJ1-5
CASSLFGGGDQPQHF
>.|15|TRBV6-5|TRBJ2-5
CASSLSWGQQETQYF
>few|17|TRBV7-2|TRBJ2-6
CASSSGTGDRGANVLTF
>.|14|TRBV18|TRBJ2-3
CASSPAGLTDTQYF
>few|14|TRBV7-9|TRBJ2-7
CASSSTGTSYEQYF
>few|15|TRBV20-1|TRBJ2-2
CSARRAGAHTGELFF
>.|14|TRBV29-1|TRBJ2-2
CSVSGGVLTGELFF
>.|15|TRBV7-8|TRBJ2-4
CASSLGPAAKNIQYF
>.|12|TRBV29-1|TRBJ1-1
CSVVRGGTEAFF
>once|15|TRBV6-1|TRBJ1-1
CASSEWGSGGVGAFF
>.|12|TRBV11-2|TRBJ2-5
CASIPGAGAQYF
>.|13|TRBV5-6|TRBJ2-5
CASTAGDGETQYF
>.|14|TRBV20-1|TRBJ1-5
CSARQGGSNQPQHF
>.|16|TRBV24-1|TRBJ2-2
CATSDEWGADTGELFF
>.|13|TRBV6-5|TRBJ1-1
CASSRQGSAEAFF
>few|14|TRBV7-2|TRBJ1-5
CASSTGRSNQPQHF
>few|14|TRBV5-1|TRBJ2-1
CASLGQDSYNEQFF
>.|14|TRBV6-5|TRBJ2-7
CASSYSGPHHEQYF
>.|16|TRBV7-6|TRBJ2-2
CASSLLAGTNTGELFF
>few|14|TRBV7-8|TRBJ1-1
CASSLVAVNTEAFF
>.|14|TRBV4-2|TRBJ1-5
CASSQEEGNQPQHF
>many|12|TRBV10-3|TRBJ1-1
CAIKRGNTEAFF
>.|18|TRBV7-8|TRBJ2-3
CASSPRYSGVGSTDTQYF
>.|13|TRBV7-2|TRBJ2-7
CASSLGLVGEQYF
>.|16|TRBV6-5|TRBJ2-5
CASAPRERGRGETQYF
>.|13|TRBV20-1|TRBJ2-5
CSATVRGQETQYF
>.|14|TRBV5-1|TRBJ1-1
CASSLIRGSTEAFF
>.|14|TRBV6-6|TRBJ2-3
CASSYSRNGDTQYF
>many|15|TRBV11-2|TRBJ2-3
CASSPLGSGTDTQYF
>many|16|TRBV9|TRBJ2-2
CASSDNAMRGQGELFF
>many|16|TRBV20-1|TRBJ2-7
CSARDLSRGASYEQYF
>.|18|TRBV7-9|TRBJ2-1
CASSLGHSGEPRWNEQFF
>.|14|TRBV6-6|TRBJ2-1
CASSRTEAYNEQFF